This T cell receptor (beta chain) appears in the sequencing data of a study of PD-L1 blockade in urothelial cancer. Germline CDR1 SGHVS, CDR2 FQNEAQ. V was trimmed by 0 bases and J by 0 bases, leaving 9 bases between them. The CDR3 is made up of 16 amino acids. The time point here: pretreatment peripheral blood. Assay: immunoSEQ multiplex PCR; the TCRdb copy retains only in-frame clones and omits some. The profile shows 70,000 to 95,000 clones, 70% to 90% of them singletons. The rearrangement joins TRBV7-8 to TRBJ1-3; D is unclear. This clonotype was sampled from a woman older than 75 with urothelial cancer. The sample was PBMCs, taken around atezolizumab (anti-PD-L1) treatment. CDR3 coding DNA: TGTGCCAGCAGCTTAGCAGAGGGCCACTCTGGAAACACCATATATTTT. This sequence encodes CASSLAEGHSGNTIYF.